Below, 27 T cell receptor beta chains from the same sample are listed, as sequenced in a study of sequential checkpoint blockade in melanoma. The treatment here: randomized to nivolumab then ipilimumab (arm A) or the reverse (arm B). Here immunoSEQ multiplex PCR was the method, and the copy in TCRdb shows in-frame clones only, minus some. This table holds tens of thousands of clones, more than 70% found once. This specimen was CD8+ T cells sorted from blood (inferred from file names), taken from a patient given nivolumab and ipilimumab in sequence. These receptor sequences come from a human donor with melanoma.

In its sample, this clone was seen a few times. The chain joins TRBV6-4 to TRBJ1-1, with 10 nucleotides matching TRBD1. V shed 7 bases, J shed 3 bases, and the junction held 2 bases outside the gene matches. The CDR3 is 13 amino acids. Per germline, CDR1 MRHNA and CDR2 SNTAGT. The CDR3 DNA sequence: TGTGCCAGCAAGGGGACAGGGGACACTGAAGCTTTCTTT. Translation: CASKGTGDTEAFF.

This chain connects TRBV28 to TRBJ2-7; 8 bases match TRBD1. The germline CDR1 and CDR2 sequences are MDHEN and SYDVKM. The CDR3 loop spans 15 amino acids. The trim removed 3 bases at V and 3 bases at J, leaving 7 bases unmatched. CDR3 nucleotide sequence: TGTGCCAGCAGTTTCAGGGGGCGTTTTCGCTACGAGCAGTACTTC. This encodes CASSFRGRFRYEQYF.

CDR3 coding DNA: TGTGCCAGCAGTTACTCGACAGGGCGCGAGCAGTACGTC. As protein: CASSYSTGREQYV. The rearrangement uses TRBV6-5 and TRBJ2-7; 7 bases fit TRBD1. The CDR3 is 13 amino acids. CDR1 MNHEY and CDR2 SVGAGI come from the germline V gene. V shed 0 bases, J shed 6 bases, and the junction held 2 bases outside the gene matches.

The chain is built from TRBV11-2 and TRBJ1-4; D is uncertain. V shed 0 bases and J shed 5 bases, with 10 bases lying between them. This CDR3 has 15 residues. Germline values: CDR1 SGHAT, CDR2 FQNNGV. DNA of the CDR3: TGTGCCAGCAGCTTAGAGTGGAGGCGGAATGAAAAACTGTTTTTT. Its translation is CASSLEWRRNEKLFF. The full variable domain, its missing parts supplied by reference TRBV11-2 and TRBJ1-4, is EAGVAQSPRYKIIEKRQSVAFWCNPISGHATLYWYQQILGQGPKLLIQFQNNGVVDDSQLPKDRFSAERLKGVDSTLKIQPAKLEDSAVYLCASSLEWRRNEKLFFGSGTQLSVL.

The chain is built from TRBV4-1 and TRBJ1-2; D perhaps matches TRBD1 (6 bases). CDR3 length: 16 residues. Trimming pared 3 bases from V and 4 bases from J, leaving 18 bases between. The V gene's germline CDR1 is MGHRA and CDR2 YSYEKL. CDR3 nucleotide sequence: TGCGCCAGCAGCCACCGGGACAAGGAGGCTAGCTATGGCTACACCTTC. As protein: CASSHRDKEASYGYTF.

This clone was seen more than once but under ten times. The chain joins TRBV6-5 to TRBJ1-2; no definite D call. Per germline, CDR1 MNHEY and CDR2 SVGAGI. The CDR3 is 15 amino acids. Trimming cost V 5 bases and J 4 bases, with 17 bases left between them. This chain's CDR3 is CASSPMAGGIYGYTF. For the CDR3, the DNA is TGTGCCAGCAGTCCCATGGCCGGAGGCATCTATGGCTACACCTTC.

The CDR3 nucleotides are TGTGCCAGCAGCAAGTCAGTCGGCGACAGGGAGTTTCGTCCTAACGAGCAGTACTTC. This sequence encodes CASSKSVGDREFRPNEQYF. The chain recombines TRBV28 with TRBJ2-7; 7 bases line up with TRBD1. The CDR3 totals 19 residues. The V gene end was trimmed by 6 bases and the J gene end by 5 bases; junction bases not matched to a gene: 25. CDR1 and CDR2 from the germline V gene are MDHEN and SYDVKM.

This clone was seen once. V is TRBV19 and J is TRBJ2-1; TRBD2 matches 12 bases. Germline V CDR1 and CDR2: LNHDA, SQIVND (reference sequence). V lost 3 bases to trimming and J lost 3 bases; unmatched junction nucleotides: 3. CDR3 length: 16 residues. The CDR3 loop reads CASSILAGGHYNEQFF. The CDR3 DNA reads TGTGCCAGTAGTATCCTAGCGGGAGGGCACTACAATGAGCAGTTCTTC.

V and J are TRBV28 and TRBJ2-3; the match to TRBD2 covers 13 bases. CDR1 is MDHEN and CDR2 is SYDVKM in the germline V gene. This CDR3 is built from 16 residues. The trim removed 5 bases at V and 2 bases at J, leaving 4 bases unmatched. In DNA form, the CDR3 reads TGTGCCAGCAGTACGGGACTAGCGGGATTCACAGATACGCAGTATTTT. It encodes CASSTGLAGFTDTQYF.

The chain recombines TRBV5-6 with TRBJ1-5, with a tentative D call TRBD1 (6 bases). CDR1 is SGHDT and CDR2 is YYEEEE in the germline V gene. This CDR3 has 19 amino acids. Trimming pared 0 bases from V and 0 bases from J, leaving 19 bases between. CDR3 sequence: CASSLAGDKGSSSNQPQHF. In DNA form, the CDR3 reads TGTGCCAGCAGCTTGGCAGGGGATAAGGGGAGTTCTAGCAATCAGCCCCAGCATTTT.

V is TRBV11-2 and J is TRBJ1-3; D call uncertain. The CDR3 covers 16 residues. Trimming removed 6 bases from V and 0 bases from J, with 15 bases in between. Per germline, CDR1 SGHAT and CDR2 FQNNGV. The DNA for the CDR3 is TGTGCCAGCAGAAAAGGTCGGAGCCTCTCTGGAAACACCATATATTTT. This sequence encodes CASRKGRSLSGNTIYF. Full variable domain (outside the CDR3, taken from reference TRBV11-2 and TRBJ1-3): EAGVAQSPRYKIIEKRQSVAFWCNPISGHATLYWYQQILGQGPKLLIQFQNNGVVDDSQLPKDRFSAERLKGVDSTLKIQPAKLEDSAVYLCASRKGRSLSGNTIYFGEGSWLTVV.

CDR3 sequence: CASSSRSPYEQYF. CDR3 nucleotide sequence: TGTGCCAGCAGTTCTAGGTCTCCCTACGAGCAGTACTTC. The chain joins TRBV27 to TRBJ2-7; D gene uncertain. Germline values: CDR1 MNHEY, CDR2 SMNVEV (reference sequence). CDR3 size: 13 residues. V was shortened by 4 bases and J by 2 bases, with 9 bases between the two germline ends.

This chain connects TRBV6-5 to TRBJ2-7; 9 nucleotides match TRBD1. In germline, CDR1 is MNHEY, CDR2 SVGAGI. V lost 6 bases, J lost 7 bases, and 7 bases stayed unmatched. The CDR3 runs to 13 residues. This CDR3 reads CASSPGQGREQYF. Written as DNA, the CDR3 is TGTGCCAGCAGCCCCGGACAGGGGCGGGAGCAGTACTTC.

This chain connects TRBV27 to TRBJ2-7, with TRBD2 matching 9 bases. Per the germline V gene, CDR1 is MNHEY and CDR2 is SMNVEV (reference sequence). Trimming took 4 bases from V and 1 from J; bases not matched to a gene: 17. The CDR3 contains 19 residues. The CDR3 spells CASSSGLAQAGIESYEQYF. In DNA form, the CDR3 reads TGTGCCAGCAGTTCGGGACTAGCCCAGGCGGGTATAGAGTCCTACGAGCAGTACTTC.

The V gene is TRBV7-9, the J gene TRBJ2-7; 9 bases are shared with TRBD2. The CDR3 loop spans 15 amino acids. V dropped 2 bases and J dropped 2; count of bases not matched to a gene: 4. The germline CDR1 and CDR2 sequences are SEHNR and FQNEAQ (reference sequence). CDR3 bases: TGTGCCAGCAGCTTACTAGCGGGACAGACCTACGAGCAGTACTTC. It encodes CASSLLAGQTYEQYF.

V usage is TRBV11-2 and J usage is TRBJ1-5, with 8 bases fitting TRBD1. J lost 7 bases, V lost 1 base, and 9 bases had no gene match. Germline lookup yields CDR1 SGHAT and CDR2 FQNNGV. This CDR3 contains 16 residues. The CDR3 region is CASSLGPGGLGQPQHF. CDR3 nucleotide sequence: TGTGCCAGCAGCTTAGGGCCAGGGGGCCTGGGACAGCCCCAGCATTTT.

V is TRBV27 and J is TRBJ2-3, with D perhaps matching TRBD1 (6 bases). Trimming pared 6 bases from V and 3 bases from J, leaving 16 bases between. From germline, CDR1 is MNHEY and CDR2 SMNVEV (reference sequence). The CDR3 is made up of 15 amino acids. The CDR3 loop is CASRARDTITDTQYF. The DNA for the CDR3 is TGTGCCAGCAGGGCTAGGGACACCATAACAGATACGCAGTATTTT.

The genes are TRBV9 and TRBJ2-1; D call uncertain. CDR1 SGDLS and CDR2 YYNGEE come from the germline V gene. The V and J ends lost 1 base and 5 bases respectively, with 4 bases between them. This CDR3 comprises 12 residues. CDR3 coding DNA: TGTGCCAGCAGCGTACAAAACAATGAGCAGTTCTTC. The encoded protein is CASSVQNNEQFF.

The genes are TRBV21-1 and TRBJ2-5; TRBD2, the table's D call, was not compared with the DNA. TRBV21-1 is classified as a pseudogene. The CDR3 covers 14 residues. CDR3: CASSAGPRGETQYF. CDR3 sequence (DNA): TGTGCCAGCAGCGCGGGACCCCGCGGAGAGACCCAGTACTTC.

The chain recombines TRBV2 with TRBJ2-3; the match to TRBD2 covers 14 bases. CDR1 SNHLY and CDR2 FYNNEI come from the germline V gene. The trim removed 6 bases at V and 3 bases at J, leaving 2 bases unmatched. The CDR3 is made up of 15 amino acids. CDR3 sequence: CASSGLAGGTDTQYF. The CDR3 bases are TGTGCCAGCAGCGGACTAGCGGGAGGTACAGATACGCAGTATTTT.

This chain joins TRBV6-4 and TRBJ2-3, with 7 bases lining up with TRBD2. The CDR3 has 15 amino acids. Germline V gene sequence: CDR1 MRHNA, CDR2 SNTAGT. Trimming at V came to 6 bases and at J to 2 bases, leaving 8 bases not matched to a gene. CDR3 bases: TGTGCCAGCAGCGCAGCGGGGCTAGACACAGATACGCAGTATTTT. Protein product: CASSAAGLDTDTQYF.

V and J are TRBV19 and TRBJ2-1; 10 bases align to TRBD1. Germline CDR1 reads LNHDA; CDR2 reads SQIVND (reference sequence). This CDR3 has 17 amino acids. V lost 1 base, J lost 4 bases, and 7 bases stayed unmatched. The CDR3 DNA sequence: TGTGCCAGTAGTATAGGCTCCGGGACAGGGGTTTACAATGAGCAGTTCTTC. Amino acids: CASSIGSGTGVYNEQFF.

J is TRBJ1-4 and V is TRBV4-1; D ambiguous. With 10 bases removed from V and 5 bases from J, the gap between germline ends came to 11 bases. The germline V gene has CDR1 MGHRA and CDR2 YSYEKL. The CDR3 loop spans 12 amino acids. The CDR3 coding sequence is TGCGCCACCAAACAGCCGAATGAAAAACTGTTTTTT. Translating it yields CATKQPNEKLFF.

The J gene is TRBJ2-4, the V gene TRBV7-9; weak D call: TRBD1 (5 bases). CDR1 SEHNR and CDR2 FQNEAQ come from the germline V gene (reference sequence). V lost 6 bases to trimming and J lost 8 bases, with 11 bases between them. The CDR3 covers 12 residues. CDR3 amino acids: CASSTQGDIQYF. The CDR3 DNA reads as TGTGCCAGCAGTACGCAGGGTGACATTCAGTACTTC.

V is TRBV29-1 and J is TRBJ1-1; TRBD1 is a possible D gene (5 bases). CDR3 size: 14 residues. V lost 1 base and J 5 bases, leaving 14 bases between the germline ends. Germline assignment: CDR1 SQVTM and CDR2 ANQGSEA. For the CDR3, the DNA is TGCAGCGTTGAAGTCACGGGGGGAGGGACTGAAGCTTTCTTT. Translated, it gives CSVEVTGGGTEAFF.

The V call is TRBV19, the J call TRBJ1-5; D not resolved. Trimming took 3 bases from V and 3 from J, leaving 3 bases between them. CDR1 and CDR2 (germline): LNHDA, SQIVND (reference sequence). CDR3 length equals 12 residues. The CDR3 coding sequence is TGTGCCAGTAGTATCGTCAATCAGCCCCAGCATTTT. Its protein is CASSIVNQPQHF.

This chain uses TRBV27 with TRBJ2-1, with a weak D call TRBD2 (6 bases). The CDR3 extends over 18 amino acids. Germline loops: CDR1 MNHEY, CDR2 SMNVEV (reference sequence). Trimming cost V 5 bases and J 0 bases, with 20 bases left between them. This CDR3 reads CASSHSPGVGISYNEQFF. DNA of the CDR3: TGTGCCAGCAGTCATTCACCGGGGGTCGGGATCTCCTACAATGAGCAGTTCTTC.